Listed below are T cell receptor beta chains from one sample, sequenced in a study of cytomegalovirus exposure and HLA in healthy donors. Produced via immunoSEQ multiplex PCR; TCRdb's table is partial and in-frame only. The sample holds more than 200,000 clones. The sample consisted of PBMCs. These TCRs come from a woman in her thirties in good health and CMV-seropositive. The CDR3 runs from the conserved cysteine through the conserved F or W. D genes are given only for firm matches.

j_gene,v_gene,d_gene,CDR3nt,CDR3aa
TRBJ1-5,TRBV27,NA,TGTGCCAGCAGCTCCAACGGACTGCTTTTAGCCCCGCCGAATCAGCCCCAGCATTTT,CASSSNGLLLAPPNQPQHF
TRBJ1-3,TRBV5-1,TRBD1,TGCGCCAGCAGCACCGGGACAGTAGGTGGAAACACCATATATTTT,CASSTGTVGGNTIYF
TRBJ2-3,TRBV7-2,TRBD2,TGTGCCAGCAGCTTGAGTAGCGGGGGCACAGATACGCAGTATTTT,CASSLSSGGTDTQYF
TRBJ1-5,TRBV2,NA,TGTGCCAGCAGTGAAAACTCCCCCGAGCAGCCCCAGCATTTT,CASSENSPEQPQHF
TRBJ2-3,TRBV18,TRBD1,TGTGCCAGCTCTCGGGACAGGGCACCCAGCGATACGCAGTATTTT,CASSRDRAPSDTQYF
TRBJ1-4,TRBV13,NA,TGTGCCAGCAGCTTTCGGGTGGAAAAACTGTTTTTT,CASSFRVEKLFF
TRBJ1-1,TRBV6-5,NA,TGTGCCAGCAAGGAGGAGACTGAAGCTTTCTTT,CASKEETEAFF
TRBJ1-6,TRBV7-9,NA,TGTGCCAGCAGCTTAGTGGCAGGGGATTTGTCACCCCTCCACTTT,CASSLVAGDLSPLHF
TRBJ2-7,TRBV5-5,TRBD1,TGTGCCAGCAGCTTCGGGGACAGGGGTATTCCCTACGAGCAGTACTTC,CASSFGDRGIPYEQYF
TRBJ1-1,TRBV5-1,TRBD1,TGCGCCAGCAGCTTGGCCCGGACAGGGGATTCTGCTTTCTTT,CASSLARTGDSAFF
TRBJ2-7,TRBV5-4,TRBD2,TGTGCCAGCAGCTCCCTAGCGGGAGGACTGTACGGGCAGTACTTC,CASSSLAGGLYGQYF
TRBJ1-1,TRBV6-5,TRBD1,TGTGCCAGCAGTTCCCAAGCAGGGGGATTCGACACTGAAGCTTTCTTT,CASSSQAGGFDTEAFF
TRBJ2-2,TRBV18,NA,TGTGCCAGCTCACCCCCGACAGTAACTGTCGGGGAGCTGTTTTTT,CASSPPTVTVGELFF
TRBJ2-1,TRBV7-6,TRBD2,TGTGCCAGCAGCCGGGATGAACGGGGGGGGCGGCAGTTCTTC,CASSRDERGGRQFF
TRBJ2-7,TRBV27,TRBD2,TGTGCCAGCAGTTTATCGGGACTAGCGGGGTTCGGGGAGCAGTACTTC,CASSLSGLAGFGEQYF
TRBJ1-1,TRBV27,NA,TGTGCCAGCAGTACCCGACGGGGATACAACACTGAAGCTTTCTTT,CASSTRRGYNTEAFF
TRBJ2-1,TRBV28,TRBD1,TGTGCCAGCATGGGGACCGGGACAGGGTTGAGGAATGAGCAGTTCTTC,CASMGTGTGLRNEQFF
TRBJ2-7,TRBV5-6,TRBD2,TGTGCCAGCAGCTTCCGGGGACTAGCGGGAGGGAACGAGCAGTACTTC,CASSFRGLAGGNEQYF
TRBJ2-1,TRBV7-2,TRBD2,TGTGCCAGCAGCGCCACTAGCGGACTCTACAATGAGCAGTTCTTC,CASSATSGLYNEQFF
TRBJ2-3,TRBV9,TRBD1,TGTGCCAGCAGCCCGAAGACAGGGGGCTCTGGGGATACGCAGTATTTT,CASSPKTGGSGDTQYF
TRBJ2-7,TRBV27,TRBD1,TGTGCCAGCAGTGAAACCCCGACAGGGGCCTACGAGCAGTACTTC,CASSETPTGAYEQYF
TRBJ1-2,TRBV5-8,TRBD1,TGTGCCAGCAGCTTGGCAGGGGGCTTATATGGCTACACCTTC,CASSLAGGLYGYTF
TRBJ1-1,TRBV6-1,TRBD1,TGTGCCAGCAGTGTGGGACAGGGGGCCGTCGACACTGAAGCTTTCTTT,CASSVGQGAVDTEAFF
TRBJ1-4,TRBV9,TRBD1,TGTGCCAGCAGCGTACGGGCAGGGGGAAATGAAAAACTGTTTTTT,CASSVRAGGNEKLFF
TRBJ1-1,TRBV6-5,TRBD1,TGTGCCAGCAGCGATACAGGGGGCAAGGTAGAAGCTTTCTTT,CASSDTGGKVEAFF
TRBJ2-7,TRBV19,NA,TGTGCCAGTAGTAATGTCGACGAGCAGTACTTC,CASSNVDEQYF
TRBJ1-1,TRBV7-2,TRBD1,TGTGCCAGCAGCTTAGCTGGACAGGATTTGTTTTCTTTCTTT,CASSLAGQDLFSFF
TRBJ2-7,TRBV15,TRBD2,TGTGCCACCAGCAGAGAAGGCGGGAGCTCCTACGAGCAGTACTTC,CATSREGGSSYEQYF